These T cell receptor beta chains were read from a single sample in a study of Tregs in tolerant kidney transplant recipients. Only in-frame clones appear in the TCRdb table, and some are missing; sequencing was by immunoSEQ multiplex PCR. Seen here are 50,000 or so clones, about nine tenths observed once, and the top ten hold around 15%. The sequenced sample was CD8+ T cells from blood (PBMCs), obtained 24 months after the transplant. Receptor source: a human patient who received a combined kidney and bone marrow transplant. Some T cells here may be from the graft donor. The conserved cysteine and the conserved F or W are not part of the CDR3 here. Each record gives: V gene, J gene, CDR3 protein.

TRBV7-2	TRBJ1-5	ASSLSTGNQPQH
TRBV19	TRBJ2-3	ASAQGQGSEEDTQY
TRBV28	TRBJ2-7	ASSFVITLDYEQY
TRBV7-9	TRBJ2-2	ASSLASASRNTGELF
TRBV29-1	TRBJ2-1	SVAKPGGYNEQF
TRBV9	TRBJ2-3	ASSPGRGQDTQY
TRBV7-8	TRBJ2-1	ASSIRTGVYNEQF
TRBV5-1	TRBJ2-4	ASSSPAGGPIAKNIQY
TRBV4-3	TRBJ1-2	ASSQGVDGYT
TRBV13	TRBJ2-3	ASSSGGTDTQY
TRBV10-3	.	AISDATGTEQY
TRBV7-9	TRBJ2-7	ASSSTRGAQGEY
TRBV9	TRBJ1-4	ASSVSGTGATNEKLF
TRBV5-4	TRBJ2-6	ASSEGTNRGGANVLT
TRBV7-9	TRBJ2-7	ASSSRDRVYEQY
TRBV18	TRBJ1-2	ASSPEQRRRGYT
TRBV27	TRBJ1-3	ASGGSVAGNTIY
TRBV11-2	TRBJ1-6	ASSYTGNNSPLH
TRBV9	TRBJ1-5	ASGGGSNQPQH
TRBV7-9	.	ASTPPGQASYEQY